The sequence of this TCR beta chain was determined in a study of blood T cell repertoires in COVID-19. Background on the study: In each case, the material was cDNA or gDNA derived from T cells, B-cell-depleted T cells, or PBMCs.

The table came from immunoSEQ multiplex PCR; TCRdb's copy has only in-frame clones and leaves some out. The table records 130,000 to 150,000 clones, around 81% of them present only once. The sample holds a few counts of this clone. The CDR3 covers 19 residues. The germline CDR1 and CDR2 sequences are LNHDA and SQIVND (reference sequence). V shed 2 bases and J 2 bases; nucleotides not matched to a gene: 7. The gene calls are TRBV19 and TRBJ2-1; 15 bases map to TRBD2. This receptor was taken from a human donor in a cohort sampled during active COVID-19. Sequenced: peripheral blood. The CDR3 reads CASSIKRGLAGGPYNEQFF. CDR3 sequence (DNA): TGTGCCAGTAGTATAAAAAGGGGACTAGCGGGGGGCCCCTACAATGAGCAGTTCTTC.